This passage covers 25 T cell receptor beta chains from one sample sequenced in a study of CXCR3-negative and CXCR3-positive naive CD8 T cells. The study's findings and limits: In CXCR3-positive naive cells, the TRB CDR3s were more hydrophobic than in CXCR3-negative naive cells.

Preparation of TRB cDNA libraries relied on 5' RACE carrying UMI labels. One entry per CDR3 protein, without DNA, is what TCRdb gives after re-calling the 5' RACE reads. Listed are some 85,000 distinct CDR3 sequences; around 0.58% falls within the top ten. No antigen has been assigned to these receptors. The sample consisted of naive CXCR3+ CD8+ T cells from blood. Subset here: CD45RO-CCR7+CD27+CD95- naive CD8+ T cells expressing CXCR3 (TNR3+). These TCRs come from a human donor in good health. Some clones in this sample may be carry-over from other donors' samples.

The rearrangement joins TRBV29-1 to TRBJ2-7. The germline V gene encodes CDR1 SQVTM and CDR2 ANQGSEA. The CDR3 runs to 13 residues. The chain's CDR3 is CSVEGTDSYEQYF.

The chain couples TRBV28 to TRBJ1-1; TCRdb returns TRBD1, unconfirmable since there is no DNA. CDR1 MDHEN and CDR2 SYDVKM come from the germline V gene. There are 15 residues in the CDR3. CDR3 amino acids: CASSLYRDENTEAFF. The full variable domain, rest sourced from reference TRBV28 and TRBJ1-1, is DVKVTQSSRYLVKRTGEKVFLECVQDMDHENMFWYRQDPGLGLRLIYFSYDVKMKEKGDIPEGYSVSREKKERFSLILESASTNQTSMYLCASSLYRDENTEAFFGQGTRLTVV.

V gene TRBV27 combines with J gene TRBJ2-3; TCRdb proposes TRBD2, but this gene call is untestable without DNA. The CDR3 spans 13 residues. The germline CDR1 and CDR2 sequences are MNHEY and SMNVEV (reference sequence). Here the CDR3 reads CARRREGTDTQYF.

CDR3 residues: CASSQDATVVTDTQYF. This chain links TRBV4-1 with TRBJ2-3. The length of the CDR3 is 16 residues. Germline-derived CDR1 and CDR2 are MGHRA and YSYEKL.

The chain employs TRBV15 and TRBJ2-7; TCRdb proposes TRBD1, but this gene call is untestable without DNA. The CDR3 totals 14 residues. Germline lookup yields CDR1 LNHNV and CDR2 YYDKDF (reference sequence). Here the CDR3 reads CATSRGTGPYEQYF.

The chain combines TRBV7-9 with TRBJ2-7; TCRdb outputs TRBD1, but without DNA this stays unchecked. CDR3 length: 16 amino acids. Germline V gene sequence: CDR1 SEHNR, CDR2 FQNEAQ (reference sequence). CDR3 protein: CASSSPPGTGGLEQYF.

This chain links TRBV5-1 with TRBJ2-7. The CDR3 contains 15 residues. The germline gives CDR1 SGHRS, CDR2 YFSETQ. The CDR3 protein is CASSLVRGAPNEQYF.

The chain links TRBV5-1 to TRBJ2-5; TCRdb lists TRBD1, though no DNA is available to test this call. Germline loops: CDR1 SGHRS, CDR2 YFSETQ. This CDR3 contains 16 residues. The chain's CDR3 is CASSLRRAGGEETQYF.

The chain couples TRBV3-1 to TRBJ2-7; the TCRdb D gene call, TRBD2, has no DNA to confirm it. Germline V gene sequence: CDR1 LGHDT, CDR2 YNNKEL (reference sequence). The CDR3 runs to 13 residues. CDR3 loop: CASSQDLRDEQYF.

This chain joins TRBV27 and TRBJ2-7; TCRdb proposes TRBD2, but this gene call is untestable without DNA. The CDR3 contains 14 residues. Germline V CDR1 and CDR2: MNHEY, SMNVEV (reference sequence). The CDR3 region is CASSYSLAIDEQYF.

This chain uses TRBV12-3 or TRBV12-4 with TRBJ2-4; TCRdb proposes TRBD1, but this gene call is untestable without DNA. The length of the CDR3 is 18 residues. Here the CDR3 reads CASSPLSNRRGAKIIQYF.

The J gene is TRBJ1-5, the V gene TRBV28; TCRdb's D call of TRBD1 is untestable without DNA. Germline V lookup: CDR1 MDHEN, CDR2 SYDVKM. This CDR3 has 15 amino acids. This CDR3 is CATSVIGRVSQPQHF.

This rearrangement joins TRBV4-2 to TRBJ1-1. The CDR3 runs to 18 residues. The germline V gene has CDR1 LGHNA and CDR2 YNFKEQ. This chain's CDR3 is CASSQVVRDSAMDTEAFF.

This chain links TRBV29-1 with TRBJ1-4. Germline CDR1 SQVTM, CDR2 ANQGSEA. There are 11 residues in the CDR3. The CDR3 is CSVETNEKLFF. The whole variable domain, filled in from reference TRBV29-1 and TRBJ1-4, reads SAVISQKPSRDICQRGTSLTIQCQVDSQVTMMFWYRQQPGQSLTLIATANQGSEATYESGFVIDKFPISRPNLTFSTLTVSNMSPEDSSIYLCSVETNEKLFFGSGTQLSVL.

V and J are TRBV2 and TRBJ1-2; TCRdb indicates TRBD1, and absent DNA this call remains unverified. The CDR3 runs 14 residues. From germline, CDR1 is SNHLY and CDR2 FYNNEI. CDR3 loop: CASSPGQGAHGYTF.

The J gene is TRBJ2-3, the V gene TRBV6-5; the TCRdb call, TRBD1, lacks DNA for checking. The CDR3 has 15 amino acids. CDR1 and CDR2 from the germline V gene are MNHEY and SVGAGI. CDR3 sequence: CASSKGTGGADTQYF.

The chain links TRBV7-2 to TRBJ2-3; TCRdb lists TRBD2, though no DNA is available to test this call. This CDR3 spans 15 amino acids. Germline CDR1 SGHTA, CDR2 FQGNSA. CDR3 residues: CASSLASGETDTQYF.

The gene calls are TRBV27 and TRBJ2-7; the D call of TRBD1 rests on TCRdb alone, since no DNA is present to check it. CDR3 size: 15 residues. The germline CDR1 and CDR2 sequences are MNHEY and SMNVEV (reference sequence). CDR3 protein: CASSLTGQGANEQYF.

The chain uses TRBV20-1 and TRBJ2-7; TCRdb lists TRBD1, though no DNA is available to test this call. The germline V gene encodes CDR1 DFQATT and CDR2 SNEGSKA (reference sequence). The CDR3 is 13 residues long. Here the CDR3 reads CSAERTDSYEQYF.

The gene calls are TRBV6-1 and TRBJ2-5. The CDR3 is made up of 16 amino acids. CDR1 and CDR2 (germline): MNHNS, SASEGT. The CDR3 spells CASSIRPVMDLETQYF.

This clonotype registers medium-sized by frequency. The chain joins TRBV20-1 to TRBJ2-1; TCRdb reports TRBD1, a call that lacks DNA to check it against. Germline assignment: CDR1 DFQATT and CDR2 SNEGSKA (reference sequence). CDR3 length: 12 amino acids. The CDR3 loop is CSARLGDVEQFF.

The chain links TRBV5-1 to TRBJ2-3; TCRdb calls TRBD2, which cannot be checked without DNA. CDR1 and CDR2 from the germline V gene are SGHRS and YFSETQ. CDR3 length: 19 amino acids. Here the CDR3 reads CASSWARSDGGREADTQYF.

This rearrangement joins TRBV7-9 to TRBJ2-1. The CDR3 consists of 15 residues. CDR1 and CDR2 (germline): SEHNR, FQNEAQ (reference sequence). This CDR3 is CASSPTSSSYNEQFF.

J is TRBJ2-1 and V is TRBV7-2; the TCRdb D gene call, TRBD2, has no DNA to confirm it. CDR3 size: 15 residues. Germline CDR1 SGHTA, CDR2 FQGNSA. CDR3 loop: CASSLLSGRPNEQFF.

The chain uses TRBV4-3 and TRBJ2-2; TCRdb picks TRBD1, but there is no DNA to check that call. The CDR3 has 15 residues. Germline CDR1 and CDR2: LGHNA and YSLEER. CDR3 in amino acids: CASSQDLRGTGELFF.